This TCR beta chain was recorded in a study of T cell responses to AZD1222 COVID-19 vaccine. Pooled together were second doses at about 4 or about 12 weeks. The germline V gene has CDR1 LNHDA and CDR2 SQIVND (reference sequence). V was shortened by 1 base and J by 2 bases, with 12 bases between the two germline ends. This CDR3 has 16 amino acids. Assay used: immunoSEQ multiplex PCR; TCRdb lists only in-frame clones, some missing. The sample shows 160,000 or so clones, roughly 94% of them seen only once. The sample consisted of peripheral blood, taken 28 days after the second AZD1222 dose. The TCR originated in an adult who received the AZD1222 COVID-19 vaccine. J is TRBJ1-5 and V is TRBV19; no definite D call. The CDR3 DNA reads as TGTGCCAGTAGTATAGGGGAGGTTGCCCGCAATCAGCCCCAGCATTTT. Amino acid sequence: CASSIGEVARNQPQHF.